This record looks at one TCR beta chain sequence and its context. The entry originates in a study of blood T cell repertoires in COVID-19. Study-level information: Specimens from acute and convalescent COVID-19 originated in the United States, Italy and Spain. The cDNA or gDNA used as material had been derived from T cells, B-cell-depleted T cells, or PBMCs.

V gave up 5 bases and J gave up 1 base; unmatched junction bases: 9. The germline CDR1 and CDR2 sequences are SGHAT and FQNNGV. This CDR3 region has 18 residues. The authors' processing: Quantification of nucleated cells was approximated via reference gene primer amplification. The assay was immunoSEQ multiplex PCR, and TCRdb's table has in-frame clones only and misses some. The D gene and trimming were derived from the DNA, and the V and J assignments and clone size from that table. In the table there are 78,000 or so clones, more than 75% of which are singletons. This clonotype was obtained from a man aged 50-60 years with active or convalescent COVID-19. The sequencing sample was made of peripheral blood. The rearrangement links TRBV11-2 to TRBJ2-3; 13 bases map to TRBD2. The CDR3, as DNA: TGTGCCAGCAGCCCGAGGACTAGCGGGGGTTGGGGCACAGATACGCAGTATTTT. Protein: CASSPRTSGGWGTDTQYF.